This T cell receptor (beta chain) was sequenced for a study of neoadjuvant anti-PD-1 for oral cavity cancer. This CDR3 region has 17 residues. The germline V gene has CDR1 ENHRY and CDR2 SYGVKD. Trimming removed 2 bases from V and 0 bases from J, with 14 bases in between. Repertoires were generated with immunoSEQ multiplex PCR, while TCRdb's copy carries only in-frame clones and drops some. The sample yields around 30,000 clones, around 87% seen once. The chain carries TRBV10-3 and TRBJ1-5; D uncertain. Here the sequenced sample was PBMCs, taken before nivolumab (anti-PD-1) treatment. The sequence derives from a person between 40 and 79 years old with oral cavity squamous cell carcinoma. The CDR3 protein is CAISETIGSDSNQPQHF. The CDR3 DNA sequence: TGTGCCATCAGTGAGACAATTGGATCCGATAGCAATCAGCCCCAGCATTTT.